The next 18 T cell receptor beta chains were all read from a single sample in a study of T cells in Graves' hyperthyroidism and ophthalmopathy. Regions amplified from RNA transcripts were the TCR beta CDR3 regions. Initially, a first-round RT-PCR of the TCR CDR3 employed the HTBI primer set. Each CDR3 protein gets one entry after TCRdb re-called the multiplex PCR reads with MiXCR. The repertoire holds a few hundred thousand distinct CDR3 sequences, less than 20% seen once, with roughly 15% in the top ten. The sample consisted of blood. All receptors derive from a woman between 18 and 30 years old with Graves' hyperthyroidism.

The chain recombines TRBV27 with TRBJ2-4; D gene unclear. Trimming took off 3 bases at V and 5 bases at J, with 14 bases between the two ends. Germline-derived CDR1 and CDR2 are MNHEY and SMNVEV (reference sequence). This CDR3 is built from 15 residues. In DNA form, the CDR3 reads TGTGCCAGCAGTTTTTCCGGGTCAGGACAAAACATTCAGTACTTC. This codes for CASSFSGSGQNIQYF.

CDR3 DNA sequence: TGCAGTGCACGGGCGGGGTGGGTGAACACCGGGGAGCTGTTTTTT. Protein sequence: CSARAGWVNTGELFF. This chain uses TRBV20-1 with TRBJ2-2; tentative D call: TRBD2 (6 bases). CDR3 length equals 15 residues. The ends were cut back, 6 bases at V and 1 base at J, with 15 bases in the middle. The germline CDR1 and CDR2 sequences are DFQATT and SNEGSKA (reference sequence).

This clonotype was observed at least ten times. The CDR3 DNA follows: TGCAGTGCTAGAGGCTGGGAGGAGTTCGCTGTCGGCTACACCTTC. Its protein is CSARGWEEFAVGYTF. The chain carries TRBV20-1 and TRBJ1-2; D gene uncertain. Trimming stripped 1 base from V and 8 bases from J, with 20 bases between. The CDR3 extends over 15 amino acids. Germline CDR1 DFQATT, CDR2 SNEGSKA (reference sequence).

This clonotype was seen repeatedly, ten times or more. The genes are TRBV3-1 and TRBJ2-1, with D possibly TRBD1 on 5 matching bases. The CDR3 consists of 13 residues. Germline-derived CDR1 and CDR2 are LGHDT and YNNKEL (reference sequence). V lost 3 bases and J 4 bases, leaving 7 bases between the germline ends. The CDR3 nucleotides are TGTGCCAGCAGCCAGACAGAATACAATGAGCAGTTCTTC. Translating it yields CASSQTEYNEQFF.

The chain carries TRBV7-8 and TRBJ2-6; TRBD2 is a possible D gene (5 bases). V lost 6 bases and J 1 base, leaving 22 bases between the germline ends. Germline V gene sequence: CDR1 SGHVS, CDR2 FQNEAQ. The CDR3 is 19 amino acids. CDR3 loop: CASSFYGRRLESGANVLTF. CDR3 nucleotide sequence: TGTGCCAGCAGTTTTTATGGACGGAGGCTTGAGTCTGGGGCCAACGTCCTGACTTTC. The full variable domain, completed using reference TRBV7-8 and TRBJ2-6, is GAGVSQSPRYKVAKRGQDVALRCDPISGHVSLFWYQQALGQGPEFLTYFQNEAQLDKSGLPSDRFFAERPEGSVSTLKIQRTQQEDSAVYLCASSFYGRRLESGANVLTFGAGSRLTVL.

In its sample, this clonotype was seen many times. For the CDR3, the DNA is TGTGCCAGCAGTTTAGGGGGACAGGGAAGCCTTCCCACAGATACGCAGTATTTT. Encoded protein: CASSLGGQGSLPTDTQYF. The V and J genes are TRBV12-3 or TRBV12-4 and TRBJ2-3; 9 bases line up with TRBD1. V lost 1 base, J lost 2 bases, and 10 bases stayed unmatched. There are 18 residues in the CDR3.

This clonotype was seen ten or more times. CDR3 sequence reads: CASSQEASGSSYNEQFF. In nucleotides, the CDR3 is TGTGCCAGCAGTCAAGAGGCTAGCGGGAGCTCCTACAATGAGCAGTTCTTC. The chain couples TRBV28 to TRBJ2-1; 10 bases are a match to TRBD2. J lost 0 bases, V lost 5 bases, and 7 bases had no gene match. CDR1 and CDR2 (germline): MDHEN, SYDVKM. This CDR3 has 17 amino acids.

This clonotype was seen at least ten times. The chain carries TRBV28 and TRBJ2-5; D may be TRBD1 (5 bases). This CDR3 comprises 19 residues. Trimming took 3 bases from V and 4 from J, leaving 27 bases between them. Germline CDR1 and CDR2: MDHEN and SYDVKM. The CDR3: CASSFMTVKRTFYRETQYF. DNA of the CDR3: TGTGCCAGCAGTTTTATGACGGTTAAAAGGACATTTTATCGAGAGACCCAGTACTTC.

V is TRBV27 and J is TRBJ2-7; 9 bases line up with TRBD1. The J call is doubtful: the DNA matches TRBJ2-1 better. The germline gives CDR1 MNHEY, CDR2 SMNVEV (reference sequence). The CDR3 length is 14 residues. The CDR3 is CASSSGTGPYEQFF. The CDR3 DNA reads as TGTGCCAGCAGTTCCGGGACAGGGCCCTACGAGCAGTTCTTC.

This clonotype occurred many times. This rearrangement joins TRBV13 to TRBJ1-1; D gene uncertain. V was shortened by 6 bases and J by 10 bases, with 15 bases between the two germline ends. The CDR3 has 12 residues. The germline gives CDR1 PRHDT, CDR2 FYEKMQ (reference sequence). This chain's CDR3 is CASSLNNVVAFF. The CDR3 bases are TGTGCCAGCAGTCTAAATAATGTAGTAGCTTTCTTT.

The J gene is TRBJ1-6, the V gene TRBV5-1; 8 bases align to TRBD1. Germline V CDR1 and CDR2: SGHRS, YFSETQ. With 4 bases clipped from V and 6 bases from J, the junction kept 3 bases outside the gene matches. The CDR3 spans 14 residues. The CDR3 DNA reads as TGCGCCAGCAGCGGGCAGGGGGCTAATTCACCCCTCCACTTT. It translates to CASSGQGANSPLHF.

This clonotype was found many times. J is TRBJ1-2 and V is TRBV28; D not certain. CDR3 size: 12 residues. V lost 3 bases, J lost 8 bases, and 10 bases lay in between. Germline CDR1 and CDR2: MDHEN and SYDVKM. The CDR3, as DNA: TGTGCCAGCAGTTTTGGGAGGATAGGCTACACCTTC. Amino acid sequence: CASSFGRIGYTF.

The chain uses TRBV5-8 and TRBJ2-3, with TRBD2 matching over 10 bases. CDR3 length: 17 amino acids. Looked up from germline, CDR1 is SGHTS and CDR2 is YDEGEE. After removal of 2 bases from V and 2 bases from J, the junction contained 8 bases not matched to a gene. The CDR3 bases are TGTGCCAGCAGCTTTTCATCCGGGACTAGCGCCACAGATACGCAGTATTTT. This sequence encodes CASSFSSGTSATDTQYF.

This clonotype was found many times. CDR3 DNA: TGTGCCAGCAGCTTAGGGACAAGAGGTGAAGCTTTCTTT. Protein: CASSLGTRGEAFF. The chain carries TRBV7-2 and TRBJ1-1, with TRBD1 as a possible D gene (5 bases). The CDR3 runs 13 residues. The ends were cut back, 1 base at V and 7 bases at J, with 10 bases in the middle. The germline gives CDR1 SGHTA, CDR2 FQGNSA.

This clonotype turned up a few times. This chain uses TRBV5-1 with TRBJ1-4, with TRBD1 as a possible D gene (6 bases). Looked up from germline, CDR1 is SGHRS and CDR2 is YFSETQ. The V end was cut by 4 bases, the J end by 7 bases, with 8 bases between. The CDR3 is 12 residues long. CDR3 sequence reads: CASSRGGEKLFF. CDR3 bases: TGCGCCAGCAGCAGGGGGGGTGAAAAACTGTTTTTT.

This clonotype was observed many times. This chain joins TRBV11-2 and TRBJ2-5; perhaps TRBD2 as D (6 bases). Trimming shortened V by 6 bases and J by 5 bases, and 13 bases separated the two germline ends. This CDR3 region has 13 residues. The germline V gene encodes CDR1 SGHAT and CDR2 FQNNGV. The CDR3 region has the DNA TGTGCCAGCAGTCAAACTAGCACCGAGACCCAGTACTTC. It specifies CASSQTSTETQYF.

Turning to this clonotype: This clone may be a read error of a much larger clone one base away. The chain carries TRBV3-1 and TRBJ2-1; TRBD1 matches at 7 bases. This CDR3 comprises 16 residues. Trimming took 0 bases from V and 7 from J; bases not matched to a gene: 9. Germline V gene sequence: CDR1 LGHDT, CDR2 YNNKEL (reference sequence). The DNA of the CDR3 is TGTGCCAGCAGCCAAGACCTGGTAGGGGGCGCGAATGAGCAGTTCTTC. It codes for CASSQDLVGGANEQFF.

This clonotype was recorded at least ten times. DNA of the CDR3: TGTGCCAGCAGCTGGGCCGGGAGTAAACAAGAGACCCAGTACTTC. Protein: CASSWAGSKQETQYF. The V gene is TRBV7-2, the J gene TRBJ2-5; D is perhaps TRBD2 (6 bases). V was trimmed by 4 bases and J by 2 bases, leaving 14 bases between them. The CDR3 runs to 15 residues. Germline V lookup: CDR1 SGHTA, CDR2 FQGNSA.